Following are 13 T cell receptor beta chains from one sample sequenced in a study of beta chain features in type 1 diabetes (dated by TCRdb to 2016 to 2019). Libraries were built with the immunoSEQ multiplex PCR assay. All of the isolated RNA was reverse transcribed with the High Capacity cDNA Reverse Transcription Kit, so expressed TCRB transcripts were sequenced. TCRdb holds this immuneACCESS table with in-frame rearrangements only. Some clones are missing; in checked studies, unresolved V genes explain under half, and the rest has no known cause. For this sample the table gives about 280,000 clones, of which 15% were detected only once. In total, the top ten clones hold around 0.015% of the sample. Antigens for these TCRs are unknown. Beyond this particular receptor, the publication reports: Type 1 diabetes patients showed a moderate but significant shortening of TCRB CDR3 length in all four CD4+ subsets.

Input material: naive CD4+ T cells from blood. Sample cell subset or site, as interpreted from the label and publication: true naive CD4+ T cells. The origin of the receptors is a young man with type 1 diabetes.

In its sample, this clone was seen a few times. This rearrangement joins TRBV5-6 to TRBJ2-7; TRBD2 agrees at 10 bases. Trimming cost V 5 bases and J 0 bases; bases outside gene matches: 5. In germline, CDR1 is SGHDT, CDR2 YYEEEE. The CDR3 sequence is 15 residues long. CDR3 loop: CASRTSGFNSYEQYF. The CDR3 nucleotides read TGTGCCAGCAGGACTAGCGGGTTCAACTCCTACGAGCAGTACTTC.

This clone has only a few counts. CDR3 DNA: TGTGCCTGGAGTGGGGACTATTCCTACGAGCAGTACTTC. This sequence encodes CAWSGDYSYEQYF. The chain employs TRBV30 and TRBJ2-7; 7 bases line up with TRBD2. Germline CDR1 is GTSNPN and CDR2 is SVGIG (reference sequence). The CDR3 runs to 13 residues. J was trimmed by 1 base and V by 1 base; bases with no gene match: 1.

J is TRBJ2-7 and V is TRBV2, with 14 nucleotides matching TRBD2. CDR1 is SNHLY and CDR2 is FYNNEI in the germline V gene. Trimming removed 6 bases from V and 3 bases from J; junction bases left unmatched: 13. This CDR3 is 18 amino acids long. The CDR3 protein is CASRKTSGRALPHYEQYF. For the CDR3, the DNA is TGTGCCAGCAGGAAGACTAGCGGGAGGGCCCTCCCCCACTACGAGCAGTACTTC.

The chain uses TRBV14 and TRBJ2-5; 7 bases line up with TRBD2. From germline, CDR1 is SGHDN and CDR2 FVKESK. The length of the CDR3 is 16 residues. V lost 4 bases and J lost 2; bases outside the gene matches: 10. CDR3 nucleotide sequence: TGTGCCAGCAGCCCTTTAGCGGGCCTTAATCAAGAGACCCAGTACTTC. This gives the protein CASSPLAGLNQETQYF.

This clone was counted a few times. V usage is TRBV30 and J usage is TRBJ2-5; D is possibly TRBD1 (6 bases). Looked up from germline, CDR1 is GTSNPN and CDR2 is SVGIG (reference sequence). The CDR3 is 13 residues long. V lost 3 bases, J lost 4 bases, and 12 bases lay in between. The CDR3 sequence: CAWSRRTVETQYF. In DNA form, the CDR3 reads TGTGCCTGGAGCCGCCGGACAGTAGAGACCCAGTACTTC.

Comments on this clone: Other DNA sequences within the sample encode an identical CDR3. This chain connects TRBV7-9 to TRBJ1-1; tentative D call: TRBD1 (5 bases). Trimming stripped 1 base from V and 2 bases from J, with 8 bases between. The CDR3 totals 14 residues. Germline V gene sequence: CDR1 SEHNR, CDR2 FQNEAQ (reference sequence). The CDR3 region is CASSLGGVNTEAFF. The CDR3 DNA follows: TGTGCCAGCAGCTTAGGGGGCGTCAACACTGAAGCTTTCTTT.

The rearrangement uses TRBV5-1 and TRBJ2-1, with TRBD2 matching over 14 bases. V lost 0 bases to trimming and J lost 0 bases; unmatched junction nucleotides: 2. The CDR3 sequence is 18 residues long. Per the germline V gene, CDR1 is SGHRS and CDR2 is YFSETQ. CDR3 sequence reads: CASSLVGTSGGSYNEQFF. CDR3 DNA: TGCGCCAGCAGCTTGGTAGGGACTAGCGGGGGCTCCTACAATGAGCAGTTCTTC.

This clone has a handful of counts. The V call is TRBV7-9, the J call TRBJ2-5; D is undetermined. The germline V gene has CDR1 SEHNR and CDR2 FQNEAQ (reference sequence). This CDR3 spans 13 amino acids. V lost 5 bases to trimming and J lost 1 base, with 8 bases between them. The CDR3 DNA sequence: TGTGCCAGCAGCCCGACTGTCCAAGAGACCCAGTACTTC. It translates to CASSPTVQETQYF.

V usage is TRBV5-4 and J usage is TRBJ2-7, with D hard to call. CDR1 SGHNT and CDR2 YYREEE come from the germline V gene (reference sequence). The CDR3 totals 14 residues. V was clipped by 0 bases and J by 3 bases, with 10 bases between them. CDR3 nucleotide sequence: TGTGCCAGCAGCTTGGGGGCGCGAGACTACGAGCAGTACTTC. Amino acid sequence: CASSLGARDYEQYF. Variable domain in full (rest from reference TRBV5-4 and TRBJ2-7): ETGVTQSPTHLIKTRGQQVTLRCSSQSGHNTVSWYQQALGQGPQFIFQYYREEENGRGNFPPRFSGLQFPNYSSELNVNALELDDSALYLCASSLGARDYEQYFGPGTRLTVT.

This clone was detected a few times. This sequence joins TRBV7-9 and TRBJ2-1; 7 bases map to TRBD2. This CDR3 spans 13 amino acids. Germline assignment: CDR1 SEHNR and CDR2 FQNEAQ (reference sequence). V gave up 2 bases and J gave up 6 bases; unmatched junction bases: 1. The CDR3 loop is CASSLWGGNEQFF. CDR3 DNA sequence: TGTGCCAGCAGCTTATGGGGGGGCAATGAGCAGTTCTTC.

The V call is TRBV6-5, the J call TRBJ2-7, with D tentatively TRBD2 (5 bases). CDR1 and CDR2 (germline): MNHEY, SVGAGI. V lost 2 bases to trimming and J lost 5 bases, with 7 bases between them. The CDR3 totals 12 residues. This CDR3 reads CASSYGSNEQYF. The CDR3 coding sequence is TGTGCCAGCAGTTACGGGAGTAACGAGCAGTACTTC.

This chain joins TRBV2 and TRBJ2-7, with 11 bases aligning to TRBD1. J was trimmed by 5 bases and V by 7 bases; bases with no gene match: 10. Germline V gives CDR1 SNHLY, CDR2 FYNNEI. This CDR3 comprises 15 residues. CDR3 sequence: CASTAGQGARNEQYF. The CDR3 DNA sequence: TGTGCCAGCACCGCCGGACAGGGGGCGCGCAACGAGCAGTACTTC.

This clone was counted between two and nine times. The chain carries TRBV7-2 and TRBJ2-7, with 8 bases matching TRBD2. The CDR3 is 14 amino acids. The V gene's germline CDR1 is SGHTA and CDR2 FQGNSA. The V gene end was trimmed by 5 bases and the J gene end by 2 bases; junction bases not matched to a gene: 5. Written as DNA, the CDR3 is TGTGCCAGCAGCGCGCTAGCGGGTCCCTACGAGCAGTACTTC. It specifies CASSALAGPYEQYF. Drawing the rest from reference TRBV7-2 and TRBJ2-7, the complete variable domain is GAGVSQSPSNKVTEKGKDVELRCDPISGHTALYWYRQSLGQGLEFLIYFQGNSAPDKSGLPSDRFSAERTGGSVSTLTIQRTQQEDSAVYLCASSALAGPYEQYFGPGTRLTVT.